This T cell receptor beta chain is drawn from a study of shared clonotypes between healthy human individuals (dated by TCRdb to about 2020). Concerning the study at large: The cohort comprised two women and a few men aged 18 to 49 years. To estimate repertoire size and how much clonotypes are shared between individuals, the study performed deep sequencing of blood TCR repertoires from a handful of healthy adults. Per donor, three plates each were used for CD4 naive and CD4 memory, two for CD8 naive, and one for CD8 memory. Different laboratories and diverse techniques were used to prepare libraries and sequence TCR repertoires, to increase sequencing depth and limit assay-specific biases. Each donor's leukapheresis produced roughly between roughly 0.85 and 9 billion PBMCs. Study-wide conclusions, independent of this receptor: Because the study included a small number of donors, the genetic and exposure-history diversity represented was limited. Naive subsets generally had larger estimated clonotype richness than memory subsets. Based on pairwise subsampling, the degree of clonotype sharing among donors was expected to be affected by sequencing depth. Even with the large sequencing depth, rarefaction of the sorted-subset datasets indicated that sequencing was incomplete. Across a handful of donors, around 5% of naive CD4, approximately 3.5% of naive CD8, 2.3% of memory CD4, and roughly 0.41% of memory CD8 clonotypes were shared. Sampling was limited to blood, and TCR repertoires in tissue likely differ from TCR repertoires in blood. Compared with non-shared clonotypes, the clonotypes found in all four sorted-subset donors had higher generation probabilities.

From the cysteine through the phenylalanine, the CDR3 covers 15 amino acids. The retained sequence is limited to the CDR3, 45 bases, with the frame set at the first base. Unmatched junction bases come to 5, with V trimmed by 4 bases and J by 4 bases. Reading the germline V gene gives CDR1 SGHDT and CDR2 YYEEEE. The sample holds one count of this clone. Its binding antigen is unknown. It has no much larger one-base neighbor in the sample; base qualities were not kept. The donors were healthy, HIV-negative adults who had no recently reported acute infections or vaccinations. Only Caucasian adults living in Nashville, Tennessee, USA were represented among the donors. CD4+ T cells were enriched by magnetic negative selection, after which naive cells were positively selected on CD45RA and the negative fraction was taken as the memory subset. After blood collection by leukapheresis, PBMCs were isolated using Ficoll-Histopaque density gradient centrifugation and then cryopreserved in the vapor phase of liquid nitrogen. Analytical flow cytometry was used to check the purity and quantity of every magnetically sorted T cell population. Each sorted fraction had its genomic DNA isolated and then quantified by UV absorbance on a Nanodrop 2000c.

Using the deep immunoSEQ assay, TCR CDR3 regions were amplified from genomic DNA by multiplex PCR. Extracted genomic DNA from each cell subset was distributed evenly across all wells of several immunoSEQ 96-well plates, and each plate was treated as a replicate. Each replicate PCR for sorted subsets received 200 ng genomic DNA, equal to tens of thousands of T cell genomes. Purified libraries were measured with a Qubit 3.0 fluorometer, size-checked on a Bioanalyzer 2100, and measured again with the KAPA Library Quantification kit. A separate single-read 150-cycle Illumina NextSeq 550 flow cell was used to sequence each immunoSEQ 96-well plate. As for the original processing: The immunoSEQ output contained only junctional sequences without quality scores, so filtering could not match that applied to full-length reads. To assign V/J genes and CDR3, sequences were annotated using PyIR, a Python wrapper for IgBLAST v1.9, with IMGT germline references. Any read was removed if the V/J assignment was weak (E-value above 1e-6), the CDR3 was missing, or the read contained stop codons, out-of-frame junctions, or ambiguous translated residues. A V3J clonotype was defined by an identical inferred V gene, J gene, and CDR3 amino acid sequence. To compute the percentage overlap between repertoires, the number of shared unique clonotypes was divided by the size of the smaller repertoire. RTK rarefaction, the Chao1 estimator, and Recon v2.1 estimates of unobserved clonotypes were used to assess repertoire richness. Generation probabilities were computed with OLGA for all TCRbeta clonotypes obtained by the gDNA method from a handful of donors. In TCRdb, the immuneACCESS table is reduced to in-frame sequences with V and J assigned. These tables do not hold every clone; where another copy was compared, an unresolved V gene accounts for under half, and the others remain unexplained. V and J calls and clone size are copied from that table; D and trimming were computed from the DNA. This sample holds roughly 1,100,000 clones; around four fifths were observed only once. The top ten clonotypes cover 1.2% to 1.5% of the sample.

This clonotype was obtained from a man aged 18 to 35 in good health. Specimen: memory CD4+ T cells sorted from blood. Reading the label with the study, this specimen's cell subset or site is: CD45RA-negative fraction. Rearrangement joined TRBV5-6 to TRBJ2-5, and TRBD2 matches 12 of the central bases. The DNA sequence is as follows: TGTGCCAGCAGCCCGGAGACTAGCGGGAGAGAGACCCAGTACTTC. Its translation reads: CASSPETSGRETQYF.